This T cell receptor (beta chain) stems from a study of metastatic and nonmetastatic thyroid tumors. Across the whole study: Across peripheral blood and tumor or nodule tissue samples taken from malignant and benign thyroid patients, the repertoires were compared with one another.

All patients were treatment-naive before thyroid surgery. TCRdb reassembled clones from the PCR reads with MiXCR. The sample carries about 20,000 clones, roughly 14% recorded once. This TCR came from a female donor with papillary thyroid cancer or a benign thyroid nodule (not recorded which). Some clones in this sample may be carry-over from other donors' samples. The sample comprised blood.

The CDR3 here is CSAILLGGLNTDTQYF. DNA of the CDR3: TGCAGTGCTATTCTGCTAGGGGGACTGAACACAGATACGCAGTATTTT. This sequence joins TRBV20-1 and TRBJ2-3; perhaps D is TRBD1 or TRBD2 (6 bases each). V was pared by 4 bases and J by 2 bases, with 19 bases between. Per germline, CDR1 DFQATT and CDR2 SNEGSKA (reference sequence). The CDR3 is 16 residues long.